The 17 T cell receptor beta chains listed next were all sequenced from one sample in a study of blood T cell repertoires in COVID-19. TCRdb's copy holds only in-frame clones and misses some; the assay was immunoSEQ multiplex PCR. The sample carries 250,000 to 350,000 clones, approximately 86% recorded once. The material sequenced was PBMCs or T cells enriched from blood (not recorded which). The source of these receptors is a woman in her 30s who had recovered from COVID-19.

J is TRBJ2-7 and V is TRBV10-3; D perhaps matches TRBD1 (6 bases). CDR1 ENHRY and CDR2 SYGVKD come from the germline V gene. This CDR3 has 13 amino acids. Trimming took 10 bases from V and 6 from J, leaving 19 bases between them. CDR3 amino acids: CANANAQGGEQYF. The CDR3 region has the DNA TGTGCCAACGCCAACGCACAGGGCGGCGAGCAGTACTTC.

V is TRBV6-2 or TRBV6-3 and J is TRBJ2-3; no firm D call. The CDR3 contains 16 residues. The V end lost 2 bases, the J end lost 2 bases, and 14 bases lay between the germline ends. CDR1 and CDR2 (germline): MNHEY, SVGEGT. As DNA, the CDR3 is TGTGCCAGCAGTTACCTCTTCGGCGGAGACACAGATACGCAGTATTTT. This gives the protein CASSYLFGGDTDTQYF.

The chain employs TRBV27 and TRBJ1-5, with D uncertain. Germline CDR1 is MNHEY and CDR2 is SMNVEV (reference sequence). The CDR3 totals 9 residues. The CDR3 DNA sequence: TGTGCTTCGGGGCAGCCCCAGCATTTT. As protein: CASGQPQHF.

The chain recombines TRBV7-9 with TRBJ2-4, with 8 bases fitting TRBD2. The CDR3 contains 15 residues. The trim removed 1 base at V and 5 bases at J, leaving 4 bases unmatched. From germline, CDR1 is SEHNR and CDR2 FQNEAQ (reference sequence). CDR3 region: CASSLVGRDQNIQYF. The CDR3 coding sequence is TGTGCCAGCAGCTTAGTCGGGAGGGACCAAAACATTCAGTACTTC. Supplemented by reference TRBV7-9 and TRBJ2-4, the full variable domain reads DTGVSQNPRHKITKRGQNVTFRCDPISEHNRLYWYRQTLGQGPEFLTYFQNEAQLEKSRLLSDRFSAERPKGSFSTLEIQRTEQGDSAMYLCASSLVGRDQNIQYFGAGTRLSVL.

V gene TRBV7-9 combines with J gene TRBJ2-2; 7 bases map to TRBD2. V lost 1 base and J lost 4; bases outside the gene matches: 3. The CDR3 is 15 amino acids. Germline-derived CDR1 and CDR2 are SEHNR and FQNEAQ (reference sequence). Here the CDR3 DNA reads TGTGCCAGCAGCTTAGGGGGACTAACCACCGGGGAGCTGTTTTTT. Amino acids: CASSLGGLTTGELFF. The full variable domain, its missing parts supplied by reference TRBV7-9 and TRBJ2-2, is DTGVSQNPRHKITKRGQNVTFRCDPISEHNRLYWYRQTLGQGPEFLTYFQNEAQLEKSRLLSDRFSAERPKGSFSTLEIQRTEQGDSAMYLCASSLGGLTTGELFFGEGSRLTVL.

The J gene is TRBJ2-5, the V gene TRBV7-2, with 11 bases fitting TRBD2. CDR1 is SGHTA, CDR2 FQGNSA, per germline. Losses at the gene ends were 5 bases for V and 4 bases for J; bases not matched to a gene: 18. The CDR3 runs to 19 residues. CDR3 sequence reads: CASSARLAGPGTDAETQYF. For the CDR3, the DNA is TGTGCCAGCAGCGCTAGACTAGCGGGGCCTGGTACCGACGCAGAGACCCAGTACTTC.

This chain uses TRBV2 with TRBJ2-5; 10 bases are shared with TRBD1. This CDR3 contains 15 residues. Germline trimming cut 4 bases from V and 5 bases from J; bases unmatched to any gene: 7. CDR1 and CDR2 from the germline V gene are SNHLY and FYNNEI. CDR3 sequence reads: CASSVDRGRSETQYF. CDR3 nucleotides: TGTGCCAGCAGTGTAGACAGGGGGCGTAGTGAGACCCAGTACTTC.

The chain carries TRBV24-1 and TRBJ2-5, with a weak D call TRBD1 (5 bases). The CDR3 consists of 13 residues. CDR1 and CDR2 (germline): KGHDR, SFDVKD. Trimming removed 2 bases from V and 5 bases from J, with 8 bases in between. CDR3 nucleotide sequence: TGTGCCACCAGTGATTCAGGGCCCGAGACCCAGTACTTC. Protein: CATSDSGPETQYF.

The table lists this clone with a count of one. The chain combines TRBV15 with TRBJ1-3, with D possibly being TRBD1 (5 bases). Germline CDR1 is LNHNV and CDR2 is YYDKDF (reference sequence). The ends were cut back, 8 bases at V and 4 bases at J, with 9 bases in the middle. The CDR3 loop spans 12 amino acids. As DNA, the CDR3 is TGTGCCACCGGGGCAGACGGAAACACCATATATTTT. As protein: CATGADGNTIYF.

The chain couples TRBV2 to TRBJ2-2; D unclear. Trimming stripped 3 bases from V and 5 bases from J, with 10 bases between. The germline V gene has CDR1 SNHLY and CDR2 FYNNEI. The CDR3 is made up of 14 amino acids. The chain's CDR3 is CASSDYARTGELFF. CDR3 sequence (DNA): TGTGCCAGCAGTGACTACGCTCGGACCGGGGAGCTGTTTTTT. The whole variable domain, remainder taken from reference TRBV2 and TRBJ2-2, is EPEVTQTPSHQVTQMGQEVILRCVPISNHLYFYWYRQILGQKVEFLVSFYNNEISEKSEIFDDQFSVERPDGSNFTLKIRSTKLEDSAMYFCASSDYARTGELFFGEGSRLTVL.

This chain connects TRBV6-5 to TRBJ2-3, with 7 bases identical to TRBD2. Per germline, CDR1 MNHEY and CDR2 SVGAGI. Trimming removed 7 bases from V and 0 bases from J; junction bases left unmatched: 7. This CDR3 contains 15 residues. This CDR3 reads CASTMASGSTDTQYF. The CDR3, as DNA: TGTGCCAGCACAATGGCTAGCGGCAGCACAGATACGCAGTATTTT.

V gene TRBV3-1 (or the pseudogene TRBV3-2) combines with J gene TRBJ1-6, with D uncertain. This CDR3 comprises 13 residues. Germline-derived CDR1 and CDR2 are LGHDT and YNNKEL (reference sequence). Trimming shortened V by 0 bases and J by 16 bases, and 13 bases separated the two germline ends. The CDR3 protein is CASSQEERKRLHF. Here the CDR3 DNA reads TGTGCCAGCAGCCAAGAAGAGCGAAAGAGGCTCCACTTT.

The gene calls are TRBV10-3 and TRBJ1-3, with D perhaps TRBD1 (6 bases). CDR1 ENHRY and CDR2 SYGVKD come from the germline V gene. The V gene lost 4 bases and the J gene lost 1 base, with 14 bases spanning the gap. This CDR3 has 16 amino acids. The CDR3, as DNA: TGTGCCATCAGTGCCTACAGGGTTTCATCTGGAAACACCATATATTTT. Its translation: CAISAYRVSSGNTIYF.

The chain carries TRBV27 and TRBJ2-7; TRBD1 aligns across 10 bases. Germline V gives CDR1 MNHEY, CDR2 SMNVEV (reference sequence). This CDR3 is built from 14 residues. V was clipped by 6 bases and J by 6 bases; unmatched bases: 8. In DNA, the CDR3 is TGTGCCAGCAGCCGGGACAGGGGATATGGCGAGCAGTACTTC. The encoded protein is CASSRDRGYGEQYF.

The chain recombines TRBV28 with TRBJ2-1; 10 positions agree with TRBD1. Germline CDR1 reads MDHEN; CDR2 reads SYDVKM. CDR3 length: 17 amino acids. V shed 5 bases, J shed 4 bases, and the junction held 11 bases outside the gene matches. The CDR3, as DNA: TGTGCCAGCAGTATCGGGACAGGGGCATTGGGGTACAATGAGCAGTTCTTC. Translation: CASSIGTGALGYNEQFF.

J is TRBJ2-1 and V is TRBV7-2; TRBD2 agrees at 7 bases. Trimming removed 7 bases from V and 3 bases from J; junction bases left unmatched: 9. The CDR3 consists of 15 residues. CDR1 is SGHTA, CDR2 FQGNSA, per germline. CDR3 in amino acids: CASKIGAGVYNEQFF. In DNA form, the CDR3 reads TGTGCCAGCAAGATTGGGGCGGGAGTCTACAATGAGCAGTTCTTC.

This sequence joins TRBV28 and TRBJ2-7; D is ambiguous. The CDR3 loop spans 12 amino acids. Trimming left V 5 bases short and J 7 bases short, with 12 bases between. The germline CDR1 and CDR2 sequences are MDHEN and SYDVKM. CDR3 DNA: TGTGCCAGCAGTCCCGCCGGTCGGGAGCAGTACTTC. This gives the protein CASSPAGREQYF.